One and the same sample provided the 13 T cell receptor beta chains below, sequenced in a study of T cells in Graves' hyperthyroidism and ophthalmopathy. Regions amplified from RNA transcripts were the TCR beta CDR3 regions. Carried out on the TCR CDR3, a first-round RT-PCR used the HTBI primer set. TCRdb reanalysed the multiplex PCR reads using MiXCR and keeps one entry per CDR3 protein. The sample holds about 320,000 distinct CDR3 sequences, roughly 17% seen once. Sample: blood. The source is a man aged 30 to 45 with Graves' hyperthyroidism.

This clonotype was counted only a few times. A much larger clonotype is one base distant, so this may be a read error. The chain uses TRBV20-1 and TRBJ2-7; D is undetermined. CDR1 and CDR2 from the germline V gene are DFQATT and SNEGSKA (reference sequence). The CDR3 contains 13 residues. CDR3 coding DNA: TGCAGTGCTCTAGAACGGGTCTCCTACGAGCGGTACTTC. This encodes CSALERVSYERYF.

This rearrangement joins TRBV14 to TRBJ1-1; unclear D gene. The ends were cut back, 1 base at V and 1 base at J, with 13 bases in the middle. This CDR3 has 16 residues. Germline CDR1 is SGHDN and CDR2 is FVKESK. CDR3: CASSQGRRAPNTEAFF. CDR3 bases: TGTGCCAGCAGCCAAGGCAGGAGGGCCCCGAACACTGAAGCTTTCTTT.

The sample holds many counts of this clonotype. The V gene is TRBV7-9, the J gene TRBJ1-1; the D is unclear. Trimming pared 3 bases from V and 1 base from J, leaving 9 bases between. The CDR3 is 14 residues long. Per germline, CDR1 SEHNR and CDR2 FQNEAQ (reference sequence). CDR3 amino acids: CASSFNTQNTEAFF. The CDR3 DNA reads TGTGCCAGCAGCTTTAACACACAGAACACTGAAGCTTTCTTT.

This clonotype has a handful of counts. This chain uses TRBV6-1 with TRBJ2-7, with TRBD2 as a possible D gene (6 bases). This CDR3 comprises 15 residues. Between the trimmed V and J ends, which lost 7 bases and 3 bases, there was a span of 19 bases. In germline, CDR1 is MNHNS, CDR2 SASEGT. CDR3 protein: CASNGGLGVNYEQYF. Here the CDR3 DNA reads TGTGCCAGCAATGGGGGACTTGGAGTAAACTACGAGCAGTACTTC.

This clonotype was recorded many times. The chain recombines TRBV7-6 with TRBJ2-4; a weak D match, TRBD2 (6 bases). Germline V gene sequence: CDR1 SGHVS, CDR2 FNYEAQ. V was trimmed by 4 bases and J by 8 bases, leaving 15 bases between them. This CDR3 is built from 14 residues. CDR3 amino acids: CASSSGVGKDIQYF. The CDR3 nucleotides are TGTGCCAGCAGCTCGGGGGTAGGGAAGGACATTCAGTACTTC. The complete variable domain, with remaining parts taken from reference TRBV7-6 and TRBJ2-4, reads GAGVSQSPRYKVTKRGQDVALRCDPISGHVSLYWYRQALGQGPEFLTYFNYEAQQDKSGLPNDRFSAERPEGSISTLTIQRTEQRDSAMYRCASSSGVGKDIQYFGAGTRLSVL.

This clonotype has just a few counts. This chain links TRBV7-8 with TRBJ2-5, with a tentative D call TRBD1 (5 bases). The CDR3 length is 16 residues. V lost 2 bases, J lost 3 bases, and 16 bases lay in between. Germline CDR1 SGHVS, CDR2 FQNEAQ. The CDR3 region has the DNA TGTGCCAGCAGCTTACTCCCCGACAGTACGAAAGAGACCCAGTACTTC. Its translation is CASSLLPDSTKETQYF.

This clonotype came up many times. The V call is TRBV6-5, the J call TRBJ2-1, with unresolved D. Germline assignment: CDR1 MNHEY and CDR2 SVGAGI. Trimming pared 0 bases from V and 3 bases from J, leaving 18 bases between. This CDR3 comprises 18 residues. Here the CDR3 reads CASSYSEWSWGLYNEQFF. The CDR3 nucleotides read TGTGCCAGCAGTTACTCGGAATGGAGTTGGGGTCTCTACAATGAGCAGTTCTTC.

This clonotype was seen at least ten times. The J gene is TRBJ2-3, the V gene TRBV7-2; D unresolved. V was trimmed by 4 bases and J by 0 bases, leaving 14 bases between them. The CDR3 extends over 16 amino acids. Germline CDR1 and CDR2: SGHTA and FQGNSA. The chain's CDR3 is CASSSSPNPSTDTQYF. The DNA of the CDR3 is TGTGCCAGCAGCTCGTCTCCGAATCCTAGCACAGATACGCAGTATTTT. Full variable domain (remainder filled in from reference TRBV7-2 and TRBJ2-3): GAGVSQSPSNKVTEKGKDVELRCDPISGHTALYWYRQSLGQGLEFLIYFQGNSAPDKSGLPSDRFSAERTGGSVSTLTIQRTQQEDSAVYLCASSSSPNPSTDTQYFGPGTRLTVL.

This sequence joins TRBV7-9 and TRBJ2-5, with 12 nucleotides matching TRBD2. Trimming at V came to 4 bases and at J to 5 bases, leaving 5 bases not matched to a gene. The CDR3 totals 15 residues. Per the germline V gene, CDR1 is SEHNR and CDR2 is FQNEAQ (reference sequence). The CDR3 protein is CASSSGLAGLETQYF. CDR3 in DNA: TGTGCCAGCAGCTCCGGACTAGCGGGACTGGAGACCCAGTACTTC.

In its sample, this clonotype was seen many times. This chain links TRBV11-2 with TRBJ1-3, with unresolved D. From germline, CDR1 is SGHAT and CDR2 FQNNGV. CDR3 size: 14 residues. V was shortened by 4 bases and J by 4 bases, with 11 bases between the two germline ends. CDR3 coding DNA: TGTGCCAGCAGCTCTCCTCAGAGGGGAAACACCATATATTTT. Translation: CASSSPQRGNTIYF.

At least ten counts were recorded for this clonotype. The V and J genes are TRBV3-1 and TRBJ1-1; weak D call: TRBD1 (6 bases). This CDR3 region has 12 residues. Trimming shortened V by 4 bases and J by 11 bases, and 14 bases separated the two germline ends. Germline lookup yields CDR1 LGHDT and CDR2 YNNKEL (reference sequence). The CDR3 here is CASSPYRVIAFF. In DNA form, the CDR3 reads TGTGCCAGCAGCCCATACAGGGTTATTGCTTTCTTT.

In this sample, this clonotype turned up many times. This chain joins TRBV20-1 and TRBJ2-7; 11 positions match TRBD2. The V gene's germline CDR1 is DFQATT and CDR2 SNEGSKA (reference sequence). The V segment lost 2 bases and the J segment 6 bases; nucleotides outside the gene matches: 9. The CDR3 consists of 15 residues. The DNA of the CDR3 is TGCAGTGCTAGATCGGATAGCGGGAGGGACGGCGAGCAGTACTTC. It translates to CSARSDSGRDGEQYF.

This sequence joins TRBV30 and TRBJ1-1; the D gene is possibly TRBD1 (5 bases). The CDR3 length is 13 residues. V was trimmed by 5 bases and J by 0 bases, leaving 10 bases between them. Germline loops: CDR1 GTSNPN, CDR2 SVGIG (reference sequence). This CDR3 is CAWGGDLNTEAFF. CDR3 DNA: TGTGCCTGGGGGGGGGATTTGAACACTGAAGCTTTCTTT. Supplemented by reference TRBV30 and TRBJ1-1, the full variable domain reads SQTIHQWPATLVQPVGSPLSLECTVEGTSNPNLYWYRQAAGRGLQLLFYSVGIGQISSEVPQNLSASRPQDRQFILSSKKLLLSDSGFYLCAWGGDLNTEAFFGQGTRLTVV.